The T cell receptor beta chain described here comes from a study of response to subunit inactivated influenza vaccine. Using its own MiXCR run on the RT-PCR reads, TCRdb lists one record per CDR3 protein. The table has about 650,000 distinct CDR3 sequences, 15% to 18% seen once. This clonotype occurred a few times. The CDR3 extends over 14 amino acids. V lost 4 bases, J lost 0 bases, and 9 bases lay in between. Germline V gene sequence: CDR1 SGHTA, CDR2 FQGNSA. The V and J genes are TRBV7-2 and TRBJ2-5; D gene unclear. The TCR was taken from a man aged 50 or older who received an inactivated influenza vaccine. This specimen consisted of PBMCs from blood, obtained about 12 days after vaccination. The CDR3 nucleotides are TGTGCCAGCAGCTCAGCCAGCTACCAAGAGACCCAGTACTTC. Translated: CASSSASYQETQYF.